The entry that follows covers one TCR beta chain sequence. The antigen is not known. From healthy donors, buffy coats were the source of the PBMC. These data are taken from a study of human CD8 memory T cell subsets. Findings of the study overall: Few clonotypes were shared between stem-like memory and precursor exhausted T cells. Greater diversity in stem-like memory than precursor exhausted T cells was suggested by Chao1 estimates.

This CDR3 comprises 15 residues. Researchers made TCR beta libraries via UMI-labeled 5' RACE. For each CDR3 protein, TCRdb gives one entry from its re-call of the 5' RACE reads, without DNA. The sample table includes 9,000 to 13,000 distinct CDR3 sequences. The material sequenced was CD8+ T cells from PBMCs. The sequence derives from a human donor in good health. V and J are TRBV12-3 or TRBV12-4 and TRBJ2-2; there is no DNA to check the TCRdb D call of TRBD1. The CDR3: CASSRDGLNTGELFF.